This entry is about one T cell receptor (beta chain). The sample is drawn from a study of CD8 T cells in Susac syndrome. The CDR3 is made up of 17 amino acids. The V gene's germline CDR1 is SGHVS and CDR2 FNYEAQ. V dropped 5 bases and J dropped 6 bases, with 24 bases sitting between them. Random-hexamer reverse transcription was applied to about 0.5 to 1 ug RNA. Each CDR3 protein gets one entry after TCRdb re-called the immunoSEQ multiplex PCR reads with MiXCR. Of around 20,000 distinct CDR3 sequences listed, approximately 96% are singletons. Healthy donors, matched for age and sex, constituted the control group. TEMRA cells underwent FACS enrichment and CD8+ and CD4+ T cells underwent negative isolation.

J is TRBJ2-3 and V is TRBV7-6; the D gene could be TRBD1 or TRBD2 (5 bases each). Sequencing input: CD8+ T cells from PBMCs. The TCR originated in a human donor in good health. Written as DNA, the CDR3 is TGTGCCAGCAGCCAATCCCTGGGGGTCAAAAGAATCGATACGCAGTATTTT. As protein: CASSQSLGVKRIDTQYF.